A selection of T cell receptor beta chains follows, all from one sample in a study of OX40 agonist ivuxolimab in advanced cancers. Clones were read by immunoSEQ multiplex PCR, and TCRdb kept only the in-frame ones, dropping some. The sample consists of approximately 40,000 clones, roughly 84% of them appearing once. Material: CD4+ or CD8+ T cells sorted from blood, obtained in a trial of the OX40 agonist ivuxolimab. Receptor source: an adult with an advanced solid tumor such as melanoma, head and neck, liver or kidney cancer. Each CDR3 is given with its conserved first and last residue. Fields, in order: V gene, CDR3 protein.

v_gene: TRBV6-4
CDR3aa: CASSETAVAGNTIYF

v_gene: TRBV2
CDR3aa: CASSDPLTGGEAFF

v_gene: TRBV11-2
CDR3aa: CASSLPFTEPSGNTIYF

v_gene: TRBV6-4
CDR3aa: CASSEAGGEYTGYTF

v_gene: TRBV6-1
CDR3aa: CASSGGSGGDWEQYF

v_gene: TRBV19
CDR3aa: CASSIQVGSEAFF

v_gene: TRBV15
CDR3aa: CATSRDRGPNTGELFF

v_gene: TRBV19
CDR3aa: CASSSTGGGNQPQHF

v_gene: TRBV27
CDR3aa: CASSPLTGNLNYGYTF

v_gene: TRBV11-2
CDR3aa: CASSQDSGPIYSTDTQYF

v_gene: TRBV7-3
CDR3aa: CASWQGISTDTQYF

v_gene: TRBV4-1
CDR3aa: CASSQGASYNEQFF

v_gene: TRBV19
CDR3aa: CASAPGLVVDGTGELFF

v_gene: TRBV9
CDR3aa: CASSVEVEGQANEKLFF

v_gene: TRBV19
CDR3aa: CATTDGMNTEAFF

v_gene: TRBV5-5
CDR3aa: CASSLLAADGSYGYTF

v_gene: TRBV6-1
CDR3aa: CASNQDRGLTEAFF

v_gene: TRBV7-9
CDR3aa: CASSLGGDEQFF

v_gene: TRBV5-1
CDR3aa: CASRGETQYF

v_gene: TRBV6-4
CDR3aa: CASSELAGEGFGEQYF

v_gene: TRBV6-6
CDR3aa: CASRKTGTDYEQYF

v_gene: TRBV6-5
CDR3aa: CASSYGGLNTEAFF

v_gene: TRBV28
CDR3aa: CASSLQGMFEKLFF

v_gene: TRBV4-2
CDR3aa: CASSQEREADTQYF

v_gene: TRBV13
CDR3aa: CASSGQGNYGYTF

v_gene: TRBV14
CDR3aa: CASSPWTGSYNEQFF

v_gene: TRBV27
CDR3aa: CASSELGEPEAFF

v_gene: TRBV27
CDR3aa: CASTDSLNTEAFF

v_gene: TRBV5-4
CDR3aa: CASSSSGLGIYNEQFF

v_gene: TRBV28
CDR3aa: CASSDQGPFNQPQHF

v_gene: TRBV5-4
CDR3aa: CASYFSPGEQFF

v_gene: TRBV30
CDR3aa: CAWSVGGSPLHF

v_gene: TRBV9
CDR3aa: CASSARDRAYEQYF

v_gene: TRBV7-6
CDR3aa: CASSLAAGSNQPQHF

v_gene: TRBV4-3
CDR3aa: CASSQSSGGPVEQFF

v_gene: TRBV7-9
CDR3aa: CASSPSGTPTDTQYF

v_gene: TRBV9
CDR3aa: CASSVASHYNSPLHF

v_gene: TRBV7-9
CDR3aa: CASSALGDRVPYEQYF

v_gene: TRBV4-3
CDR3aa: CASSQGAGKTSNYGYTF

v_gene: TRBV9
CDR3aa: CASSPRTPGIEKLFF

v_gene: TRBV7-3
CDR3aa: CASSQRQGETQYF

v_gene: TRBV21-1
CDR3aa: CASSIPLDREFSNTGELFF

v_gene: TRBV28
CDR3aa: CASSLMTVTGEQYF

v_gene: TRBV7-8
CDR3aa: CASSSGRVTDYGYTF

v_gene: TRBV30
CDR3aa: CAWSSTGQGRGWETQYF

v_gene: TRBV7-3
CDR3aa: CASSSGQGADTQYF

v_gene: TRBV14
CDR3aa: CASSQVRYEQYF

v_gene: TRBV7-8
CDR3aa: CASSLARWDGGHSGTF

v_gene: TRBV14
CDR3aa: CASSQLGQTSGRAWGTGELFF

v_gene: TRBV2
CDR3aa: CASIGTTSTDTQYF

v_gene: TRBV11-2
CDR3aa: CASSPSPGTVLSGANVLTF

v_gene: TRBV6-6
CDR3aa: CAGGGPHYGYTF

v_gene: TRBV27
CDR3aa: CASSHPTGLPFF

v_gene: TRBV15
CDR3aa: CATRGTGLNEKLFF